The source of this T cell receptor (beta chain) is a study of neurological immune-mediated disorders. Losses at the gene ends were 6 bases for V and 7 bases for J; bases not matched to a gene: 11. This CDR3 has 14 residues. Germline values: CDR1 DFQATT, CDR2 SNEGSKA (reference sequence). TCRdb passed the 5' RACE reads through MiXCR, listing each CDR3 protein once. The sample holds 40,000 or so distinct CDR3 sequences, approximately 13% seen once. Time point indicated: longitudinal time-point 3. This clonotype occurred many times. This receptor was obtained from a man younger than 40 in good health. The gene calls are TRBV20-1 and TRBJ2-7, with 11 bases lining up with TRBD2. The sequencing sample was made of PBMCs. The CDR3: CSAPPPSGRWEQYF. CDR3 bases: TGCAGTGCCCCCCCCCCTAGCGGGAGGTGGGAGCAGTACTTC.